A single sample is the source of the 6 T cell receptor beta chains below, sequenced in a study of shared clonotypes between healthy human individuals. Clones were read by immunoSEQ multiplex PCR, and TCRdb kept only the in-frame ones, dropping some. Of about 2.3 million clones listed, around 90% are singletons. The sample taken for sequencing was naive CD4+ T cells from PBMCs. Specified subset: CD45RA+ positively selected. These receptors were taken from a man aged 18 to 30 in good health. Some clones in this sample may be carry-over from other donors' samples.

The V call is TRBV7-3, the J call TRBJ2-1, with D possibly TRBD2 on 5 matching bases. The CDR3 totals 16 residues. Trimming removed 3 bases from V and 0 bases from J, with 12 bases in between. Germline V gene sequence: CDR1 SGHTA, CDR2 FQGTGA. In nucleotides, the CDR3 is TGTGCCAGCAGCTTCCGCGCTGGGAGCTCCTACAATGAGCAGTTCTTC. It is translated as CASSFRAGSSYNEQFF. Based on the CDR3 plus reference TRBV7-3 and TRBJ2-1, the full variable domain is GAGVSQTPSNKVTEKGKYVELRCDPISGHTALYWYRQSLGQGPEFLIYFQGTGAADDSGLPNDRFFAVRPEGSVSTLKIQRTERGDSAVYLCASSFRAGSSYNEQFFGPGTRLTVL.

The V call is TRBV5-1, the J call TRBJ2-7, with D tentatively TRBD2 (5 bases). The CDR3 has 13 residues. The germline gives CDR1 SGHRS, CDR2 YFSETQ. Deletions cut 5 bases from V and 7 bases from J, with 16 bases between. CDR3 region: CASSRGQDGEQYF. CDR3 coding DNA: TGCGCCAGCAGTCGCGGGCAGGATGGAGAGCAGTACTTC.

V and J are TRBV6-5 and TRBJ2-7, with no clear D. The CDR3 has 13 residues. Germline lookup yields CDR1 MNHEY and CDR2 SVGAGI. The V end was cut by 6 bases, the J end by 7 bases, with 16 bases between. DNA of the CDR3: TGTGCCAGCAGAGACGGGCTGGTGGGTGAGCAGTACTTC. Translation: CASRDGLVGEQYF.

J is TRBJ2-7 and V is TRBV9; D is possibly TRBD2 (5 bases). Germline V gene sequence: CDR1 SGDLS, CDR2 YYNGEE. Trimming shortened V by 4 bases and J by 1 base, and 21 bases separated the two germline ends. CDR3 length: 17 residues. The CDR3 sequence is CASSSFYGNEGSYEQYF. In nucleotides, the CDR3 is TGTGCCAGCAGCTCCTTCTACGGGAATGAGGGTTCCTACGAGCAGTACTTC. Variable domain in full (rest from reference TRBV9 and TRBJ2-7): DSGVTQTPKHLITATGQRVTLRCSPRSGDLSVYWYQQSLDQGLQFLIQYYNGEERAKGNILERFSAQQFPDLHSELNLSSLELGDSALYFCASSSFYGNEGSYEQYFGPGTRLTVT.

The rearrangement links TRBV7-6 to TRBJ1-4; D remains unclear. The CDR3 consists of 17 residues. The V end was cut by 1 base, the J end by 0 bases, with 12 bases between. Germline CDR1 is SGHVS and CDR2 is FNYEAQ. CDR3 protein: CASSLEGGTATNEKLFF. The DNA of the CDR3 is TGTGCCAGCAGCTTAGAAGGTGGTACCGCAACTAATGAAAAACTGTTTTTT.

V is TRBV4-3 and J is TRBJ2-1; 7 nucleotides match TRBD1. There are 15 residues in the CDR3. J lost 5 bases, V lost 2 bases, and 6 bases had no gene match. Germline V gives CDR1 LGHNA, CDR2 YSLEER. CDR3 sequence reads: CASSQRTGTDNEQFF. CDR3 in DNA: TGCGCCAGCAGCCAAAGGACCGGGACAGACAATGAGCAGTTCTTC.